This paragraph covers one T cell receptor (beta chain) sequence. The record originates from a study of blood T cell repertoires in COVID-19. Repertoires were generated with immunoSEQ multiplex PCR, while TCRdb's copy carries only in-frame clones and drops some. This sample carries more than 200,000 clones, approximately 88% of them seen once, and the ten largest clones take around 30%. The germline CDR1 and CDR2 sequences are SNHLY and FYNNEI. V was trimmed by 5 bases and J by 2 bases, leaving 12 bases between them. This CDR3 is built from 15 residues. V usage is TRBV2 and J usage is TRBJ1-4; D might be TRBD1 (6 bases). The source material was peripheral blood. The sequence was collected from a man aged 35 to 55 with acute or convalescent COVID-19. Written as DNA, the CDR3 is TGTGCCAGCAGTTCAACAGGGAACACTAATGAAAAACTGTTTTTT. It codes for CASSSTGNTNEKLFF.